This T cell receptor beta chain derives from a study of shared T cell receptors in the human thymus (dated by TCRdb to the early 2020s). Some background on the complete study: The study examined how self-reactive, shared T-cell receptor alpha chains are generated in the human thymus.

The library was generated by the immunoSEQ multiplex PCR assay. TCRdb took this table from immuneACCESS and kept in-frame rearrangements with V and J called. Such tables lack part of the clones; where checked against another copy, unresolved V genes explain under half of the gap, and the rest is unexplained. The sample profile shows hundreds of thousands of clones; roughly 88% of them were found once. The ten top clones hold 0.008% to 0.011% of the sample. In regard to this clone: Which antigen it targets is not known. Base qualities are not provided; no much larger clone lies one nucleotide away.

Per the germline V gene, SNHLY is the CDR1 and FYNNEI is the CDR2. The CDR3, cysteine through phenylalanine, is 16 amino acids long. Solely the CDR3 DNA is kept, with 48 bases framed from the first base. V trim: 5 bases; J trim: 0 bases; unmatched bases: 8. The same data also contributed to another study, on human thymus T cells. The second paper states: The donors were immunologically healthy infants in Finland who had open corrective cardiac surgery for congenital heart defects. The thymus tissue came from surgical resects taken out during corrective cardiac surgery. V and J gene segment usage appeared biased in both thymic and peripheral blood repertoires. The related research found that thymic TCR repertoires overlapped highly between unrelated individuals. The study described the TCR alpha and beta repertoires in under ten infant thymus samples and a few matching peripheral blood samples. The infant donors were roughly 7 to 250 days old, and the cohort included roughly six males and a couple of females. Thymocytes were mechanically released from the tissue and were stored as pellets of about 9.5-33 million cells at -70 degrees C. Genomic DNA was extracted from frozen cell pellets with a QIAsymphony instrument. TCRB and TCRAD loci were amplified from a standardized quantity of quality-controlled genomic DNA using the immunoSEQ multiplex PCR assay. The amplicons spanned the V(D)J region and were long enough to cover the CDR3 and allow V and J genes to be identified. The amplicons were sequenced on an Illumina platform via the commercial immunoSEQ service. Primer bias and sequencing errors were corrected as previously described, and TCRAD and TCRB definitions were based on the IMGT database. The repertoires were analysed using immunoSEQ Analyzer 3.0 and VDJTools for basic statistics, V/J segment usage, diversity estimates, rarefaction and pairwise overlap. Diversity was estimated using the Chao1, ChaoE, Efron-Thisted, Shannon and inverse Simpson indices, and was also estimated on datasets down-sampled to the size of the smallest sample. Repertoire overlap used strict matching of CDR3 nucleotide sequence, V gene and J gene, with Jaccard-based multidimensional scaling clustering. On average, thymus samples gave hundreds of thousands of unique TCRB clonotypes, whereas blood samples gave roughly 80,000.

The clonotype comes from a boy under three years old with a congenital heart defect. Donor details come from another sample of the same person, matched by shared clones. The sequencing input was thymocytes. The chain employs TRBV2 and TRBJ1-1, with TRBD1 identical over 8 junction bases. The DNA sequence reads TGTGCCAGCAGTCACAGGGGGGTTACCATGAACACTGAAGCTTTCTTT. This translates into CASSHRGVTMNTEAFF.